Included here is one T cell receptor beta chain sequence, with context. The entry originates in a study of blood T cell repertoires in COVID-19. In the study overall: Samples of COVID-19 (acute and convalescent) were obtained from the United States, Italy and Spain. T cells, B-cell-depleted T cells, or PBMCs supplied cDNA or gDNA.

Germline lookup yields CDR1 KGHSH and CDR2 LQKENI. Trimming cost V 0 bases and J 7 bases, with 12 bases left between them. CDR3 size: 14 residues. Methods used by the authors: Amplification of reference gene primers provided the estimated nucleated cell counts. TCRdb's copy holds only in-frame clones and misses some; the assay was immunoSEQ multiplex PCR. D and trimming were read from the DNA, whereas the V and J calls and clone size are those reported in that table. Here the sample spans about 120,000 clones, around four fifths being singletons. This receptor was taken from a human donor in a cohort sampled during active COVID-19. The chain links TRBV18 to TRBJ1-2; possible D gene TRBD1, 6 bases. Material: peripheral blood. CDR3 DNA sequence: TGTGCCAGCTCACCACCGTCAGGGGCTGGTGGCTACACCTTC. Translated, it gives CASSPPSGAGGYTF.